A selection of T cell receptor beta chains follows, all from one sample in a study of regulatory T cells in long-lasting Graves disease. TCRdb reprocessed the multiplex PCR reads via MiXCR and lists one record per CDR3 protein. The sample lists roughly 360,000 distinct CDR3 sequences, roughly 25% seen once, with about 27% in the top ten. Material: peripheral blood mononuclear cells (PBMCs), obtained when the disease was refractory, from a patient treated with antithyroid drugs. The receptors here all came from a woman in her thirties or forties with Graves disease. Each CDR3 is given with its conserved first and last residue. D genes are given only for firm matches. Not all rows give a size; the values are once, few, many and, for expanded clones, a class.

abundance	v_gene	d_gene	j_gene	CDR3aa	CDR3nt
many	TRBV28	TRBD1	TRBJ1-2	CASSFDRGLYYGYTF	TGTGCCAGCAGTTTTGACAGGGGGCTGTACTATGGCTACACCTTC
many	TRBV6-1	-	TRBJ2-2	CASSLRLGLFF	TGTGCCAGCAGCTTACGACTGGGGCTGTTTTTT
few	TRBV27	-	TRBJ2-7	CASSWGFRACGEQYF	TGTGCCAGCAGTTGGGGGTTCAGGGCTTGTGGGGAGCAGTACTTC
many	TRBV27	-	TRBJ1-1	CASSFQGMNTEAFF	TGTGCCAGCAGTTTTCAGGGGATGAACACTGAAGCTTTCTTT
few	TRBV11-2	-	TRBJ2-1	CASSLALYNEQFF	TGTGCCAGCAGCTTAGCTTTGTACAATGAGCAGTTCTTC
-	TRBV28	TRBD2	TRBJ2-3	CASSLTGLVTDTQYF	TGTGCCAGCAGTTTAACAGGACTAGTGACAGATACGCAGTATTTT
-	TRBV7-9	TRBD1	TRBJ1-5	CASSPGTVDYQPQHF	TGTGCCAGCAGCCCCGGGACAGTCGATTATCAGCCCCAGCATTTT
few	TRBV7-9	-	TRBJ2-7	CASSHRDNRYEQYF	TGTGCCAGCAGCCACCGGGACAACCGCTACGAGCAGTACTTC
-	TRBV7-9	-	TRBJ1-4	CASSLGSNEKLFF	TGTGCCAGCAGCTTAGGTTCTAATGAAAAACTGTTTTTT
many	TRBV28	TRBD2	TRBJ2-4	CASSPELATSKNIQYF	TGTGCCAGCAGTCCCGAACTAGCGACTAGCAAAAACATTCAGTACTTC
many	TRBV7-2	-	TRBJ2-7	CASSLDGSRNEQYF	TGTGCCAGCAGCTTGGACGGGAGTAGGAACGAGCAGTACTTC
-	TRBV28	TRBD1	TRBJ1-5	CASSPTGEEDQPQHF	TGTGCCAGCTCCCCGACAGGGGAGGAAGATCAGCCCCAGCATTTT
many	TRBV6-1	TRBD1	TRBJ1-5	CASTQGQTNNQPQHF	TGTGCCAGCACCCAGGGACAGACTAACAATCAGCCCCAGCATTTT
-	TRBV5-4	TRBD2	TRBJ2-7	CASSSDYSGLSTYEQYF	TGTGCCAGCAGCTCCGACTATAGCGGGTTATCAACCTACGAGCAGTACTTC
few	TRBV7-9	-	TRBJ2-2	CASSPGSDMNTGELFF	TGTGCCAGCAGCCCGGGGTCCGACATGAACACCGGGGAGCTGTTTTTT
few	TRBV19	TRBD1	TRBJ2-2	CASSRDRQTGELFF	TGTGCCAGTAGCCGGGACAGACAGACCGGGGAGCTGTTTTTT
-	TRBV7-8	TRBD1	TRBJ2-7	CASSLAHQGAYEQYF	TGTGCCAGCAGCTTAGCGCACCAGGGGGCCTACGAGCAGTACTTC
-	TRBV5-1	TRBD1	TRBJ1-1	CASRPRTGGNTEAFF	TGCGCCAGCAGACCTCGGACAGGCGGGAACACTGAAGCTTTCTTT
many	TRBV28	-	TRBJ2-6	CASSLPFTAPSSGANVLTF	TGTGCCAGCAGTTTACCGTTCACCGCCCCAAGCTCTGGGGCCAACGTCCTGACTTTC
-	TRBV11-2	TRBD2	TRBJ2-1	CASKLGGVYNEQFF	TGTGCCAGCAAACTGGGGGGGGTCTACAATGAGCAGTTCTTC